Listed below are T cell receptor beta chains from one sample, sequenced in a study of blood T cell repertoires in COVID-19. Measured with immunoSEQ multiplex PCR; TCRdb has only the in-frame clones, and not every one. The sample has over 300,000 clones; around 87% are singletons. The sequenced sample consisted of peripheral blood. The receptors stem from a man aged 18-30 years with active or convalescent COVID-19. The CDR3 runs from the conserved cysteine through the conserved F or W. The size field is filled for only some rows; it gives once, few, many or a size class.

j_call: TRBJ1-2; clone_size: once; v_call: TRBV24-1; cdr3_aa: CATSEALGAGGQSYGYTF
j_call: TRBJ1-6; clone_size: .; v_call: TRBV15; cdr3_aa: CATSRVGQANSPLHF
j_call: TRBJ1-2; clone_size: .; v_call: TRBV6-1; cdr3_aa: CASSDSVGTGRLGYGYTF
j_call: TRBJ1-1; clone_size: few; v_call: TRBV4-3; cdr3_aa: CASSQDRMSEAFF
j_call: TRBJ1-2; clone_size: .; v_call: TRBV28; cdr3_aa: CASSWGQGGYGYTF
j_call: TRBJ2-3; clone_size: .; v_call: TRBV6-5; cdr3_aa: CASSPRLAGVDTQYF
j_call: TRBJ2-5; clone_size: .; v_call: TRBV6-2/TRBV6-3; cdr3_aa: CASSSSSETQYF
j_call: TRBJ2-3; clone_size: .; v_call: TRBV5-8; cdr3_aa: CASSLLVTTQEDTQYF
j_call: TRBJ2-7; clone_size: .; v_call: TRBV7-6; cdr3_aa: CASSLGVRGYEQYF
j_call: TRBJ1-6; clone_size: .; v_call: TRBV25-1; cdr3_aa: CASLATGGSPLHF
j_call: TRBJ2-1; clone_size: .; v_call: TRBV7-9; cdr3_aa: CASRPQGANYNEQFF
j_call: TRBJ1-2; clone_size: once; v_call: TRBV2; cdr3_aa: CASSDRGLSDGYTF
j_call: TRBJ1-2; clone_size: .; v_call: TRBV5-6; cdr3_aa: CASSSLDRDNYGYTF
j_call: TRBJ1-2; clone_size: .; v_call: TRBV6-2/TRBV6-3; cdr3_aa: CASSPLRQTGKYGYTF
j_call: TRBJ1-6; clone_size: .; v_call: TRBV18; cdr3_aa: CASSPTGALDSPLHF
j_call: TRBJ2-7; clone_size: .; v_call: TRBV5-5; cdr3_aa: CASSSQWREQYF
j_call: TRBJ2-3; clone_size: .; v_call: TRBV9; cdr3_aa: CASSVGGTIDTQYF
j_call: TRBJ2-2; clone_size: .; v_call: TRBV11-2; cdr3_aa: CASRRLAGVTGELFF
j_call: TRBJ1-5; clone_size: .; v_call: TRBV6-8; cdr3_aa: CASREQGQGNQPQHF
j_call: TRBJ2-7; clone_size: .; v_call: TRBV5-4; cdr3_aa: CASSPNPGQGASEQYF
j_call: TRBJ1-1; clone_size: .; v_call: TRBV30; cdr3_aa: CAWSVKLTGFTEAFF